This passage covers 25 T cell receptor beta chains from one sample sequenced in a study of cytomegalovirus exposure and HLA in healthy donors. Primers included in the PCR were 60 Vbeta and 13 Jbeta primers. Libraries were prepared by immunoSEQ multiplex PCR; TCRdb keeps only in-frame clonotypes and omits some of them. This table lists about 74,000 clones. Source material: PBMCs. The receptors come from a female donor in good health and CMV-seropositive.

This rearrangement joins TRBV7-9 to TRBJ2-3; 9 bases fit TRBD2. The germline CDR1 and CDR2 sequences are SEHNR and FQNEAQ (reference sequence). With V trimmed by 5 bases and J by 4 bases, 4 bases remained unmatched. This CDR3 is built from 14 residues. In DNA, the CDR3 is TGTGCCAGCAGCGGTCGGACTAGCGCAGATACGCAGTATTTT. This sequence encodes CASSGRTSADTQYF.

The genes are TRBV2 and TRBJ2-1; 12 bases align to TRBD2. The V gene end was trimmed by 4 bases and the J gene end by 5 bases; junction bases not matched to a gene: 6. CDR3 length: 16 amino acids. Per the germline V gene, CDR1 is SNHLY and CDR2 is FYNNEI. CDR3 in amino acids: CASSALAGGKDNEQFF. CDR3 nucleotides: TGTGCCAGCAGTGCACTAGCGGGAGGAAAGGACAATGAGCAGTTCTTC. The variable domain in full, with the rest retrieved from reference TRBV2 and TRBJ2-1, is EPEVTQTPSHQVTQMGQEVILRCVPISNHLYFYWYRQILGQKVEFLVSFYNNEISEKSEIFDDQFSVERPDGSNFTLKIRSTKLEDSAMYFCASSALAGGKDNEQFFGPGTRLTVL.

V gene TRBV7-2 combines with J gene TRBJ2-5, with 9 nucleotides matching TRBD1. The CDR3 has 16 residues. J lost 5 bases, V lost 2 bases, and 9 bases had no gene match. Looked up from germline, CDR1 is SGHTA and CDR2 is FQGNSA. CDR3 loop: CASSLTGTGKMETQYF. The CDR3 bases are TGTGCCAGCAGCTTAACCGGGACAGGGAAGATGGAGACCCAGTACTTC.

The V gene is TRBV7-9, the J gene TRBJ1-2, with 9 bases identical to TRBD1. CDR3 size: 15 residues. Germline trimming cut 5 bases from V and 4 bases from J; bases unmatched to any gene: 8. Germline V gives CDR1 SEHNR, CDR2 FQNEAQ (reference sequence). CDR3 protein: CASSPWTGEFYGYTF. The CDR3 DNA follows: TGTGCCAGCAGCCCCTGGACAGGGGAGTTCTATGGCTACACCTTC.

The chain recombines TRBV15 with TRBJ1-1, with D perhaps TRBD1 (5 bases). Germline V gene sequence: CDR1 LNHNV, CDR2 YYDKDF (reference sequence). This CDR3 is 15 amino acids long. Deletions cut 0 bases from V and 7 bases from J, with 15 bases between. The CDR3: CATSRDPGQGFEAFF. CDR3 in DNA: TGTGCCACCAGCAGAGATCCTGGCCAGGGCTTTGAAGCTTTCTTT. Supplemented by reference TRBV15 and TRBJ1-1, the full variable domain reads DAMVIQNPRYQVTQFGKPVTLSCSQTLNHNVMYWYQQKSSQAPKLLFHYYDKDFNNEADTPDNFQSRRPNTSFCFLDIRSPGLGDTAMYLCATSRDPGQGFEAFFGQGTRLTVV.

In regard to this clone: One end of the junction is discordant with germline, which a read error may explain. V is TRBV5-4 and J is TRBJ1-1, with D possibly TRBD1 on 6 matching bases. This CDR3 is 15 amino acids long. Per germline, CDR1 SGHNT and CDR2 YYREEE (reference sequence). CDR3 amino acids: CASSLQQGVDSEVFF. CDR3 DNA: TGTGCCAGCAGCTTGCAACAGGGTGTTGACTCTGAAGTTTTCTTT.

V is TRBV7-8 and J is TRBJ1-2; tentative D call: TRBD1 (5 bases). Trimming took off 2 bases at V and 3 bases at J, with 10 bases between the two ends. Germline CDR1 and CDR2: SGHVS and FQNEAQ. The CDR3 has 14 amino acids. The CDR3 region has the DNA TGTGCCAGCAGCTTATTACAGGTTGACTATGGCTACACCTTC. The encoded protein is CASSLLQVDYGYTF.

The chain employs TRBV5-6 and TRBJ2-7; 14 positions agree with TRBD2. Trimming took 2 bases from V and 6 from J; bases not matched to a gene: 7. This CDR3 is built from 16 residues. Germline values: CDR1 SGHDT, CDR2 YYEEEE. CDR3 loop: CASSFTTSGRAREQYF. The CDR3 bases are TGTGCCAGCAGCTTCACGACTAGCGGGAGGGCCCGCGAGCAGTACTTC.

V and J are TRBV6-6 and TRBJ2-2, with D perhaps matching TRBD1 (6 bases). The CDR3 consists of 15 residues. Germline CDR1 is MNHNY and CDR2 is SVGAGI (reference sequence). The V gene lost 7 bases and the J gene lost 0 bases, with 12 bases spanning the gap. This chain's CDR3 is CASKFEGANTGELFF. The DNA of the CDR3 is TGTGCCAGCAAATTTGAGGGGGCGAACACCGGGGAGCTGTTTTTT.

This chain connects TRBV12-5 to TRBJ2-7, with 7 bases matching TRBD1. The V gene end was trimmed by 2 bases and the J gene end by 2 bases; junction bases not matched to a gene: 6. CDR3 length: 15 amino acids. CDR1 and CDR2 from the germline V gene are LGHNT and FRNRAP. The CDR3 reads CASGLLSGTAYEQYF. The CDR3 coding sequence is TGTGCTAGTGGTTTGCTTTCCGGGACAGCCTACGAGCAGTACTTC. Full variable domain (missing parts from reference TRBV12-5 and TRBJ2-7): DARVTQTPRHKVTEMGQEVTMRCQPILGHNTVFWYRQTMMQGLELLAYFRNRAPLDDSGMPKDRFSAEMPDATLATLKIQPSEPRDSAVYFCASGLLSGTAYEQYFGPGTRLTVT.

The V gene is TRBV29-1, the J gene TRBJ2-7, with D possibly being TRBD1 (6 bases). Germline values: CDR1 SQVTM, CDR2 ANQGSEA. The CDR3 spans 12 residues. V was shortened by 7 bases and J by 3 bases, with 13 bases between the two germline ends. Here the CDR3 DNA reads TGCAGCGCCGAAACAGGGCTCTACGAGCAGTACTTC. It codes for CSAETGLYEQYF.

The chain couples TRBV30 to TRBJ1-2, with 10 positions matching TRBD1. The junction had 8 bases not matched to a gene; V was cut back by 5 bases and J by 5 bases. The germline V gene encodes CDR1 GTSNPN and CDR2 SVGIG (reference sequence). The CDR3 is 14 residues long. CDR3 in amino acids: CAWLPTGGGYGYTF. In DNA form, the CDR3 reads TGTGCCTGGCTTCCGACAGGGGGCGGGTATGGCTACACCTTC. The full variable domain, rest sourced from reference TRBV30 and TRBJ1-2, is SQTIHQWPATLVQPVGSPLSLECTVEGTSNPNLYWYRQAAGRGLQLLFYSVGIGQISSEVPQNLSASRPQDRQFILSSKKLLLSDSGFYLCAWLPTGGGYGYTFGSGTRLTVV.

V is TRBV7-9 and J is TRBJ2-7; D is unresolved. V lost 1 base and J lost 2, with 12 bases in between. CDR1 is SEHNR and CDR2 is FQNEAQ in the germline V gene (reference sequence). The CDR3 runs to 15 residues. DNA of the CDR3: TGTGCCAGCAGCTTAGGGTCTACAGCCGCCTACGAGCAGTACTTC. It yields the protein CASSLGSTAAYEQYF.

The chain recombines TRBV4-2 with TRBJ2-3; 8 nucleotides agree with TRBD2. The ends lost 0 bases at V and 5 bases at J; junction bases unmatched: 10. This CDR3 region has 17 residues. Germline-derived CDR1 and CDR2 are LGHNA and YNFKEQ. The CDR3 nucleotides are TGTGCCAGCAGCCAAGATCGGAGCGGGGGTAGGGTAGATACGCAGTATTTT. This translates into CASSQDRSGGRVDTQYF.

This chain uses TRBV5-7 with TRBJ1-2; TRBD1 might be the D (5 bases). TRBV5-7 is treated as an ORF (open reading frame) with a function not yet certain. V shed 3 bases and J shed 7 bases, with 10 bases lying between them. The CDR3 is 12 amino acids. Here the CDR3 DNA reads TGTGCCAGCAGCTGCAGGGTATTTGGCTACACCTTC. It yields the protein CASSCRVFGYTF.

The chain joins TRBV15 to TRBJ1-1; D gene unclear. Trimming took 1 base from V and 3 from J, leaving 6 bases between them. The CDR3 covers 13 residues. The germline CDR1 and CDR2 sequences are LNHNV and YYDKDF (reference sequence). The CDR3 here is CATSRGAYTEAFF. CDR3 coding DNA: TGTGCCACCAGCAGAGGAGCCTACACTGAAGCTTTCTTT. Full variable domain (rest looked up from reference TRBV15 and TRBJ1-1): DAMVIQNPRYQVTQFGKPVTLSCSQTLNHNVMYWYQQKSSQAPKLLFHYYDKDFNNEADTPDNFQSRRPNTSFCFLDIRSPGLGDTAMYLCATSRGAYTEAFFGQGTRLTVV.

The rearrangement joins TRBV6-6 to TRBJ1-1; 7 bases fit TRBD1. Germline V gives CDR1 MNHNY, CDR2 SVGAGI (reference sequence). The CDR3 runs 12 residues. V was pared by 2 bases and J by 8 bases, with 2 bases of the junction left unmatched. In nucleotides, the CDR3 is TGTGCCAGCAGTTACCCACAGGGGGAAGCTTTCTTT. Translated, it gives CASSYPQGEAFF.

V usage is TRBV14 and J usage is TRBJ2-4, with 9 positions matching TRBD2. The germline CDR1 and CDR2 sequences are SGHDN and FVKESK. The V gene end was trimmed by 6 bases and the J gene end by 1 base; junction bases not matched to a gene: 4. The CDR3 runs to 15 residues. DNA of the CDR3: TGTGCCAGCAGTGGACTAGCGAGTGCCAAAAACATTCAGTACTTC. It translates to CASSGLASAKNIQYF.

The V gene is TRBV7-8, the J gene TRBJ1-5, with D hard to call. The germline V gene has CDR1 SGHVS and CDR2 FQNEAQ. Trimming removed 5 bases from V and 4 bases from J, with 9 bases in between. The CDR3 totals 13 residues. The DNA for the CDR3 is TGTGCCAGCAGCCCGAACAGAAATCAGCCCCAGCATTTT. Its translation: CASSPNRNQPQHF.

The rearrangement joins TRBV29-1 to TRBJ1-5; D not resolved. The CDR3 sequence is 13 residues long. Trimming removed 1 base from V and 3 bases from J, with 7 bases in between. CDR1 is SQVTM and CDR2 is ANQGSEA in the germline V gene. CDR3 region: CSVEGGINQPQHF. Here the CDR3 DNA reads TGCAGCGTTGAAGGAGGGATCAATCAGCCCCAGCATTTT.

This chain connects TRBV30 to TRBJ1-2, with D possibly TRBD1 on 6 matching bases. V lost 5 bases, J lost 4 bases, and 17 bases lay in between. Germline V gene data show CDR1 as GTSNPN and CDR2 as SVGIG (reference sequence). The CDR3 has 14 amino acids. The CDR3 sequence: CAWGPPGGAYGYTF. The CDR3 DNA sequence: TGTGCCTGGGGCCCACCCGGGGGGGCCTATGGCTACACCTTC.

V gene TRBV7-2 combines with J gene TRBJ2-7; D is perhaps TRBD1 (6 bases). Germline V gene sequence: CDR1 SGHTA, CDR2 FQGNSA. V lost 3 bases to trimming and J lost 3 bases, with 15 bases between them. The CDR3 extends over 15 amino acids. DNA of the CDR3: TGTGCCAGCAGCTTCCAGGGGAAGGGGGTCTACGAGCAGTACTTC. Encoded protein: CASSFQGKGVYEQYF.

DNA of the CDR3: TGTGCCAGCAGTGAAGAGAGGGGACTGGGTAGGTCCCAGCATTTT. Translating it yields CASSEERGLGRSQHF. J is TRBJ1-5 and V is TRBV2; a possible D gene is TRBD1 (5 bases). The germline CDR1 and CDR2 sequences are SNHLY and FYNNEI. Trimming pared 1 base from V and 11 bases from J, leaving 18 bases between. The CDR3 runs to 15 residues.

V and J are TRBV7-2 and TRBJ2-3, with TRBD2 matching 9 bases. Trimming cost V 1 base and J 5 bases; bases outside gene matches: 4. Germline values: CDR1 SGHTA, CDR2 FQGNSA. The CDR3 consists of 15 residues. CDR3 loop: CASSLERGEGDTQYF. The CDR3 DNA is TGTGCCAGCAGCTTAGAGCGGGGGGAGGGAGATACGCAGTATTTT.

This chain uses TRBV5-1 with TRBJ1-4; 10 bases line up with TRBD1. This CDR3 spans 14 amino acids. V dropped 5 bases and J dropped 2; count of bases not matched to a gene: 0. CDR1 SGHRS and CDR2 YFSETQ come from the germline V gene. CDR3 sequence reads: CASRGQGTNEKLFF. CDR3 DNA sequence: TGCGCCAGCAGGGGACAGGGGACTAATGAAAAACTGTTTTTT.